This T cell receptor beta chain was recorded in a study of control samples from healthy donors and cancer patients. TCRdb's table, derived via immunoSEQ multiplex PCR, lists solely in-frame clones and lacks some. The table records about 80,000 clones, 75% to 95% of them present only once. The TCR sequence derives from a man aged 50 or older in good health. Sequenced material: blood.

The CDR3 coding sequence is TGCGCCAGCAGCTTGGATGGGACAGGGTTCTCCGAGCAGTACTTC. Protein product: CASSLDGTGFSEQYF. The gene calls are TRBV5-1 and TRBJ2-7; 9 bases align to TRBD1. This CDR3 region has 15 residues. The V gene's germline CDR1 is SGHRS and CDR2 YFSETQ. Trimming took 0 bases from V and 6 from J; bases not matched to a gene: 7.